A selection of T cell receptor beta chains follows, all from one sample in a study of blood T cell repertoires in COVID-19. The data were produced by immunoSEQ multiplex PCR, yet TCRdb's version contains in-frame clones alone and is incomplete. The data show approximately 73,000 clones, 89% seen once. Sequenced sample: peripheral blood. These receptors were collected from a man older than 75 with acute or convalescent COVID-19. Each CDR3 is given with its conserved first and last residue. Each record gives: J gene, D gene, clone size, V gene, CDR3 protein, CDR3 DNA. The D gene is left open where the match is weak. Expanded clones get a size class; other rows say once, few or many, or leave the size out.

J gene: TRBJ1-2
D gene: -
clone size: -
V gene: TRBV19
CDR3 protein: CAGGSPYGYTF
CDR3 DNA: TGTGCCGGAGGGTCCCCCTATGGCTACACCTTC

J gene: TRBJ1-3
D gene: TRBD1
clone size: once
V gene: TRBV23-1
CDR3 protein: CASSQSQGKGNTIYF
CDR3 DNA: TGCGCCAGCAGTCAATCACAGGGGAAGGGAAACACCATATATTTT

J gene: TRBJ1-2
D gene: TRBD1
clone size: -
V gene: TRBV29-1
CDR3 protein: CSVEQGGGGYTF
CDR3 DNA: TGCAGCGTTGAACAAGGGGGCGGTGGCTACACCTTC

J gene: TRBJ1-5
D gene: -
clone size: -
V gene: TRBV2
CDR3 protein: CASSSGGGNQPQHF
CDR3 DNA: TGTGCCAGCAGTAGCGGGGGTGGGAATCAGCCCCAGCATTTT

J gene: TRBJ2-1
D gene: TRBD2
clone size: -
V gene: TRBV3-1/TRBV3-2
CDR3 protein: CASASWGGEQFF
CDR3 DNA: TGTGCCAGCGCCTCATGGGGGGGTGAGCAGTTCTTC

J gene: TRBJ1-1
D gene: -
clone size: -
V gene: TRBV25-1
CDR3 protein: CASSDQGRAEAFF
CDR3 DNA: TGTGCCAGCAGTGATCAGGGGAGGGCTGAAGCTTTCTTT

J gene: TRBJ2-7
D gene: TRBD1
clone size: -
V gene: TRBV2
CDR3 protein: CASSVGQGSYEQYF
CDR3 DNA: TGTGCCAGCAGTGTGGGACAGGGTTCCTACGAGCAGTACTTC

J gene: TRBJ2-6
D gene: -
clone size: -
V gene: TRBV24-1
CDR3 protein: CATSDSTGQGTGANVLTF
CDR3 DNA: TGTGCCACCAGTGATTCCACGGGCCAGGGGACTGGGGCCAACGTCCTGACTTTC

J gene: TRBJ1-2
D gene: TRBD1
clone size: -
V gene: TRBV15
CDR3 protein: CATSPGGNYGYTF
CDR3 DNA: TGTGCCACCAGCCCAGGGGGGAACTATGGCTACACCTTC

J gene: TRBJ1-4
D gene: -
clone size: -
V gene: TRBV3-1/TRBV3-2
CDR3 protein: CASSLGGGGVEKLFF
CDR3 DNA: TGTGCCAGCAGCCTTGGAGGGGGGGGAGTTGAAAAACTGTTTTTT

J gene: TRBJ2-1
D gene: TRBD2
clone size: -
V gene: TRBV11-2
CDR3 protein: CASRGLGPHEQFF
CDR3 DNA: TGTGCCAGCCGGGGACTAGGGCCTCATGAGCAGTTCTTC

J gene: TRBJ1-5
D gene: TRBD1
clone size: -
V gene: TRBV19
CDR3 protein: CASSRKGQFNQPQHF
CDR3 DNA: TGTGCCAGTAGTCGTAAGGGACAGTTCAATCAGCCCCAGCATTTT

J gene: TRBJ1-4
D gene: TRBD1
clone size: -
V gene: TRBV19
CDR3 protein: CASSGQGAGEKLFF
CDR3 DNA: TGTGCCAGTAGTGGACAGGGGGCAGGTGAAAAACTGTTTTTT

J gene: TRBJ2-1
D gene: -
clone size: -
V gene: TRBV24-1
CDR3 protein: CATSDLPGTLTNNEQFF
CDR3 DNA: TGTGCCACCAGTGATTTGCCCGGGACACTAACGAACAATGAGCAGTTCTTC

J gene: TRBJ1-1
D gene: TRBD1
clone size: -
V gene: TRBV5-1
CDR3 protein: CASSYRGEGEAFF
CDR3 DNA: TGCGCCAGCAGCTACAGGGGGGAAGGTGAAGCTTTCTTT

J gene: TRBJ1-1
D gene: -
clone size: -
V gene: TRBV25-1
CDR3 protein: CASSSPTGSTEAFF
CDR3 DNA: TGTGCCAGCAGTTCACCTACAGGGAGTACTGAAGCTTTCTTT

J gene: TRBJ2-1
D gene: -
clone size: -
V gene: TRBV7-3
CDR3 protein: CASSLAGPSYNEQFF
CDR3 DNA: TGTGCCAGCAGCTTAGCGGGTCCAAGCTACAATGAGCAGTTCTTC

J gene: TRBJ1-2
D gene: TRBD1
clone size: -
V gene: TRBV3-1/TRBV3-2
CDR3 protein: CASSLTGGAEGYTF
CDR3 DNA: TGTGCCAGCAGCCTGACAGGGGGCGCAGAGGGCTACACCTTC

J gene: TRBJ2-5
D gene: TRBD1
clone size: -
V gene: TRBV19
CDR3 protein: CASGNTGGAETQYF
CDR3 DNA: TGTGCCAGTGGGAACACAGGGGGCGCGGAGACCCAGTACTTC

J gene: TRBJ2-7
D gene: -
clone size: -
V gene: TRBV3-1/TRBV3-2
CDR3 protein: CASSRHLGAYEQYF
CDR3 DNA: TGTGCCAGCAGCCGACATCTAGGGGCCTACGAGCAGTACTTC

J gene: TRBJ2-2
D gene: TRBD1
clone size: -
V gene: TRBV5-5
CDR3 protein: CASRPHTGTGLTGELFF
CDR3 DNA: TGTGCCAGCAGACCCCACACCGGGACAGGGCTCACCGGGGAGCTGTTTTTT

J gene: TRBJ2-3
D gene: TRBD2
clone size: -
V gene: TRBV6-5
CDR3 protein: CASRLAGGRTDTQYF
CDR3 DNA: TGTGCCAGCAGGCTAGCGGGGGGGCGAACAGATACGCAGTATTTT

J gene: TRBJ2-1
D gene: TRBD2
clone size: -
V gene: TRBV5-4
CDR3 protein: CASSSKTSGSYNEQFF
CDR3 DNA: TGTGCCAGCAGCTCAAAGACTAGCGGCTCCTACAATGAGCAGTTCTTC

J gene: TRBJ1-1
D gene: TRBD1
clone size: -
V gene: TRBV18
CDR3 protein: CASSRDSMNTEAFF
CDR3 DNA: TGTGCCAGCTCACGGGACAGCATGAACACTGAAGCTTTCTTT

J gene: TRBJ2-1
D gene: -
clone size: few
V gene: TRBV10-1
CDR3 protein: CASSTGLNNEQFF
CDR3 DNA: TGCGCCAGCAGTACCGGACTTAACAATGAGCAGTTCTTC

J gene: TRBJ1-3
D gene: -
clone size: few
V gene: TRBV5-1
CDR3 protein: CASSLDPVSGNTIYF
CDR3 DNA: TGCGCCAGCAGCTTGGATCCGGTCTCTGGAAACACCATATATTTT

J gene: TRBJ1-1
D gene: -
clone size: -
V gene: TRBV7-9
CDR3 protein: CASSLLAEGAFF
CDR3 DNA: TGTGCCAGCAGCTTACTAGCGGAGGGAGCTTTCTTT

J gene: TRBJ1-5
D gene: TRBD1
clone size: once
V gene: TRBV6-5
CDR3 protein: CASRTGGQPQHF
CDR3 DNA: TGTGCCAGCAGGACAGGGGGGCAGCCCCAGCATTTT

J gene: TRBJ2-7
D gene: TRBD1
clone size: -
V gene: TRBV27
CDR3 protein: CASSLAGQDSYEQYF
CDR3 DNA: TGTGCCAGCAGTTTAGCCGGACAGGACTCCTACGAGCAGTACTTC

J gene: TRBJ2-7
D gene: -
clone size: few
V gene: TRBV19
CDR3 protein: CASSTTGNEQYF
CDR3 DNA: TGTGCCAGTAGTACGACAGGTAACGAGCAGTACTTC

J gene: TRBJ2-7
D gene: TRBD2
clone size: -
V gene: TRBV9
CDR3 protein: CASSPGGEGYEQYF
CDR3 DNA: TGTGCCAGCAGCCCCGGGGGGGAGGGATACGAGCAGTACTTC

J gene: TRBJ2-1
D gene: TRBD1
clone size: -
V gene: TRBV18
CDR3 protein: CASSPSQGAYEQFF
CDR3 DNA: TGTGCCAGCTCACCGTCCCAGGGGGCTTATGAGCAGTTCTTC

J gene: TRBJ1-1
D gene: -
clone size: -
V gene: TRBV7-9
CDR3 protein: CASIGQTTNTEAFF
CDR3 DNA: TGTGCCAGCATCGGACAGACTACGAACACTGAAGCTTTCTTT

J gene: TRBJ1-6
D gene: TRBD1
clone size: -
V gene: TRBV30
CDR3 protein: CAWTGGALALHF
CDR3 DNA: TGTGCCTGGACAGGGGGCGCCTTAGCCCTCCACTTT

J gene: TRBJ2-3
D gene: TRBD2
clone size: once
V gene: TRBV28
CDR3 protein: CASSILAGNTDTQYF
CDR3 DNA: TGTGCCAGCTCTATACTAGCGGGGAACACAGATACGCAGTATTTT

J gene: TRBJ2-3
D gene: TRBD2
clone size: -
V gene: TRBV5-5
CDR3 protein: CASSSQASGGEGMRNTQYF
CDR3 DNA: TGTGCCAGCAGCTCTCAAGCTAGCGGGGGGGAAGGGATGAGAAATACGCAGTATTTT

J gene: TRBJ2-2
D gene: TRBD1
clone size: -
V gene: TRBV19
CDR3 protein: CASSVHRGPNTGELFF
CDR3 DNA: TGTGCCAGTAGTGTCCACAGGGGGCCGAACACCGGGGAGCTGTTTTTT

J gene: TRBJ1-6
D gene: TRBD1
clone size: -
V gene: TRBV2
CDR3 protein: CASSGDRVGSPLHF
CDR3 DNA: TGTGCCAGCAGTGGGGACAGGGTAGGGTCACCCCTCCACTTT

J gene: TRBJ2-7
D gene: TRBD1
clone size: -
V gene: TRBV7-9
CDR3 protein: CASSLGQGRYEQYF
CDR3 DNA: TGTGCCAGCAGCTTAGGACAGGGCCGCTACGAGCAGTACTTC

J gene: TRBJ2-2
D gene: TRBD2
clone size: -
V gene: TRBV27
CDR3 protein: CASSQWASGRSGELFF
CDR3 DNA: TGTGCCAGCAGTCAATGGGCTAGCGGGAGATCCGGGGAGCTGTTTTTT

J gene: TRBJ2-1
D gene: -
clone size: once
V gene: TRBV10-1
CDR3 protein: CASSLGLYNEQFF
CDR3 DNA: TGCGCCAGCAGTTTGGGACTGTACAATGAGCAGTTCTTC

J gene: TRBJ1-1
D gene: -
clone size: -
V gene: TRBV5-1
CDR3 protein: CASSNPAEPEAFF
CDR3 DNA: TGCGCCAGCAGCAATCCTGCGGAACCTGAAGCTTTCTTT

J gene: TRBJ1-1
D gene: TRBD1
clone size: -
V gene: TRBV11-2
CDR3 protein: CASSPATGTHRGAEAFF
CDR3 DNA: TGTGCCAGCAGCCCAGCGACAGGGACCCACCGAGGGGCTGAAGCTTTCTTT

J gene: TRBJ1-1
D gene: -
clone size: -
V gene: TRBV3-1/TRBV3-2
CDR3 protein: CASSPLTGTEAFF
CDR3 DNA: TGTGCCAGCAGCCCCCTTACAGGCACTGAAGCTTTCTTT

J gene: TRBJ2-5
D gene: -
clone size: -
V gene: TRBV24-1
CDR3 protein: CATSDPGVQETQYF
CDR3 DNA: TGTGCCACCAGTGATCCGGGAGTCCAAGAGACCCAGTACTTC

J gene: TRBJ2-3
D gene: -
clone size: -
V gene: TRBV13
CDR3 protein: CASSRGVSTDTQYF
CDR3 DNA: TGTGCCAGCAGCCGGGGAGTGAGCACAGATACGCAGTATTTT

J gene: TRBJ1-1
D gene: -
clone size: -
V gene: TRBV7-9
CDR3 protein: CASSLLPTVRGTEAFF
CDR3 DNA: TGTGCCAGCAGCTTACTACCCACCGTTCGGGGCACTGAAGCTTTCTTT

J gene: TRBJ2-5
D gene: TRBD2
clone size: once
V gene: TRBV2
CDR3 protein: CASRAGTSGGQETQYF
CDR3 DNA: TGTGCCAGCAGGGCCGGGACTAGCGGGGGCCAGGAGACCCAGTACTTC

J gene: TRBJ2-2
D gene: -
clone size: -
V gene: TRBV10-3
CDR3 protein: CAISESTGKRNTGELFF
CDR3 DNA: TGTGCCATCAGTGAGTCCACAGGGAAACGGAACACCGGGGAGCTGTTTTTT

J gene: TRBJ2-1
D gene: -
clone size: once
V gene: TRBV7-9
CDR3 protein: CASSLAPNYNEQFF
CDR3 DNA: TGTGCCAGCAGCTTAGCACCTAACTACAATGAGCAGTTCTTC

J gene: TRBJ1-5
D gene: -
clone size: -
V gene: TRBV2
CDR3 protein: CASRETGLYQPQHF
CDR3 DNA: TGTGCCAGCAGAGAGACAGGACTTTATCAGCCCCAGCATTTT

J gene: TRBJ1-4
D gene: TRBD1
clone size: -
V gene: TRBV20-1
CDR3 protein: CSASPGTGAEKLFF
CDR3 DNA: TGCAGTGCTAGTCCGGGGACAGGGGCAGAAAAACTGTTTTTT

J gene: TRBJ1-2
D gene: TRBD1
clone size: -
V gene: TRBV30
CDR3 protein: CAWGQGANYGYTF
CDR3 DNA: TGTGCCTGGGGGCAGGGGGCTAACTATGGCTACACCTTC